This passage covers 2 T cell receptor beta chains from one sample sequenced in a study of blood T cell repertoires in COVID-19. The protocol was immunoSEQ multiplex PCR, while the TCRdb copy is restricted to in-frame clones and leaves out a portion. Here the sample spans under 200,000 clones, roughly nine tenths being singletons. Material: peripheral blood. These receptors came from a man aged 45-60 years with acute or convalescent COVID-19.

This chain joins TRBV6-2 or TRBV6-3 and TRBJ1-5; TRBD1 agrees at 7 bases. CDR3 size: 15 residues. Germline CDR1 is MNHEY and CDR2 is SVGEGT. With 5 bases clipped from V and 3 bases from J, the junction kept 7 bases outside the gene matches. CDR3: CASSDYDRDNQPQHF. CDR3 nucleotide sequence: TGTGCCAGCAGTGACTACGACAGGGACAATCAGCCCCAGCATTTT.

This rearrangement joins TRBV5-1 to TRBJ1-4, with D perhaps matching TRBD1 (5 bases). The germline gives CDR1 SGHRS, CDR2 YFSETQ. Trimming cost V 0 bases and J 7 bases, with 16 bases left between them. The CDR3 sequence is 16 residues long. The CDR3 reads CASSLGDTGMFEKLFF. In nucleotides, the CDR3 is TGCGCCAGCAGCTTGGGAGACACAGGAATGTTTGAAAAACTGTTTTTT.